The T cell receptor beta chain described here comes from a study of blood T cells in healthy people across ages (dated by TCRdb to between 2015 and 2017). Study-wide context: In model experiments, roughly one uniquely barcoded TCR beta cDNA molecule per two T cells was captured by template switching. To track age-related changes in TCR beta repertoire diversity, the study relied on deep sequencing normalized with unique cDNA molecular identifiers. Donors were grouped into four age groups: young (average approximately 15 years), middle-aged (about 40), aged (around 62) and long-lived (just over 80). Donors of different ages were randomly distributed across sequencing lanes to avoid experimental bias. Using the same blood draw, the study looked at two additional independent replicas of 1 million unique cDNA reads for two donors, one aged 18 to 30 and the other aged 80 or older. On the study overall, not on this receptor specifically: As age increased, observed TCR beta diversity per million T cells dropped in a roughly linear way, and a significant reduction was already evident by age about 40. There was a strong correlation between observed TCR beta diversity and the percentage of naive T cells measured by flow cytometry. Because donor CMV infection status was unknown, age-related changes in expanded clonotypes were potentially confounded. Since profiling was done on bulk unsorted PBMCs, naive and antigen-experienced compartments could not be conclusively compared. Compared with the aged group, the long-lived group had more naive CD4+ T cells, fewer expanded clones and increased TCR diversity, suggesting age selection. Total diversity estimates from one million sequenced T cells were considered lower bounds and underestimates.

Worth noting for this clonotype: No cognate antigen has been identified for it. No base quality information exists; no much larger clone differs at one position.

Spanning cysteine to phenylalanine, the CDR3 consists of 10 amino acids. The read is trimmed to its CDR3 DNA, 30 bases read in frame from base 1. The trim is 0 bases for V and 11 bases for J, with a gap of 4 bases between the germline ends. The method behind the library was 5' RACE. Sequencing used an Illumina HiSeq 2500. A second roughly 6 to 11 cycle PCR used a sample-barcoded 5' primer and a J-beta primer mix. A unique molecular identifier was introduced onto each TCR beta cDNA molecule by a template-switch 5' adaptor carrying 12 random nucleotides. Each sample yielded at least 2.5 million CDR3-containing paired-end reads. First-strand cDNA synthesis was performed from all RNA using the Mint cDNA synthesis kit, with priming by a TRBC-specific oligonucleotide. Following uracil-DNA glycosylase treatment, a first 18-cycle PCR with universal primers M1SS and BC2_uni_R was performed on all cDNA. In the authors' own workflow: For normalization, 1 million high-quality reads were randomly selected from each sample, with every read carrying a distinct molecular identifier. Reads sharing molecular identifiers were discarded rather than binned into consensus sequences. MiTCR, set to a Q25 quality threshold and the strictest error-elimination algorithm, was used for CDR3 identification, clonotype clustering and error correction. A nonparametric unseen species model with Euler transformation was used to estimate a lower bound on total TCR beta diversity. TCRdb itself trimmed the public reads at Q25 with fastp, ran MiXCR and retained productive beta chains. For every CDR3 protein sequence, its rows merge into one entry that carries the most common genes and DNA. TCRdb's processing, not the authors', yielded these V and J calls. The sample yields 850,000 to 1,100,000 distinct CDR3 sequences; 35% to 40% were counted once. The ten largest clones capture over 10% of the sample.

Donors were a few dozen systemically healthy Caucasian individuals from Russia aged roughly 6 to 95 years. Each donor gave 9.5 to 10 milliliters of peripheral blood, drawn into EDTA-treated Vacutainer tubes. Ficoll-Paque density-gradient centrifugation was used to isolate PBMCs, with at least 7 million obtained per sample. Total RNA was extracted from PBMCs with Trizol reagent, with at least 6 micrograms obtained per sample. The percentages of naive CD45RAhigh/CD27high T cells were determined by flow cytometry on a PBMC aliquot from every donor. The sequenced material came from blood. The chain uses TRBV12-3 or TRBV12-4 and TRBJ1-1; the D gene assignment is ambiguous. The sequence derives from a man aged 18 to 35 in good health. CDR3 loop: CASSLAQAFF. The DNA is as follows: TGTGCCAGCAGTTTAGCGCAGGCTTTCTTT.